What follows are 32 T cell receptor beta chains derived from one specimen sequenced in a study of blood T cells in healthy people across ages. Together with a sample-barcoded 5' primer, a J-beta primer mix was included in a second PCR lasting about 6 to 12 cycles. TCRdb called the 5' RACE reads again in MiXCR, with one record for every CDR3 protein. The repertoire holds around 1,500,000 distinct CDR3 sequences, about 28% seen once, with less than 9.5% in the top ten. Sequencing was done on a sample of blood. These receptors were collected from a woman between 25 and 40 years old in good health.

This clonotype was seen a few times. In DNA, the CDR3 is TGTGCCATCAGTGAACCGGGACAGCCAAACACTGAAGCTTTCTTT. Protein: CAISEPGQPNTEAFF. The chain joins TRBV10-3 to TRBJ1-1; 7 bases are a match to TRBD1. The CDR3 sequence is 15 residues long. Germline CDR1 and CDR2: ENHRY and SYGVKD. J gave up 2 bases and V 3 bases, and 6 bases lay outside the gene matches.

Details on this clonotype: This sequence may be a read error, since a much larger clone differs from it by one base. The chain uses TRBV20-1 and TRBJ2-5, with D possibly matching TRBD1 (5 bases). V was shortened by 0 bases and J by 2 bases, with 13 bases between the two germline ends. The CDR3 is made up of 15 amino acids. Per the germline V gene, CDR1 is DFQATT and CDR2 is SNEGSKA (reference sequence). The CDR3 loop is CSARDMGPRQETQYF. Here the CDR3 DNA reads TGCAGTGCTAGAGATATGGGGCCAAGACAAGAGACCCAGTACTTC.

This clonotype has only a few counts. CDR3 nucleotides: TGCGCCAGCAACCGACTAGCGGGAGGACCATGGGGTACAGATACGCAGTATTTT. Translation: CASNRLAGGPWGTDTQYF. V and J are TRBV4-3 and TRBJ2-3; 13 nucleotides align to TRBD2. J was trimmed by 3 bases and V by 7 bases; bases with no gene match: 13. The germline gives CDR1 LGHNA, CDR2 YSLEER. CDR3 size: 18 residues.

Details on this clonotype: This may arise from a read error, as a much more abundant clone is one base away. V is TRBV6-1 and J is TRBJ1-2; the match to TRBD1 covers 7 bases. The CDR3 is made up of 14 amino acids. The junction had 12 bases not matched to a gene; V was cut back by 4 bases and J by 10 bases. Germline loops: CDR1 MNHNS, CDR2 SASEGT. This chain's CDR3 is CASSASRDSFFYTF. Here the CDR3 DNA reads TGTGCCAGCAGTGCCAGCCGGGACAGCTTTTTCTACACCTTC.

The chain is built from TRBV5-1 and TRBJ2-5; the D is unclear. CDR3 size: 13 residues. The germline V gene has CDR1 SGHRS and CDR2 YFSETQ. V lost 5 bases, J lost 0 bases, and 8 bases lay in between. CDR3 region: CASRTQNQETQYF. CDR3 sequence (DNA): TGCGCCAGCAGGACCCAGAACCAAGAGACCCAGTACTTC.

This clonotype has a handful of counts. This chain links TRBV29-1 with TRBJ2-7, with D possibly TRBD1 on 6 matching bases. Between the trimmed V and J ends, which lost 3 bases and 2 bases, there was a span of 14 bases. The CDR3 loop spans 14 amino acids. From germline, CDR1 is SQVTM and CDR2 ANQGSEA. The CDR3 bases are TGCAGCGTTGATGGACAGTTCGGCCCCTACGAGCAGTACTTC. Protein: CSVDGQFGPYEQYF.

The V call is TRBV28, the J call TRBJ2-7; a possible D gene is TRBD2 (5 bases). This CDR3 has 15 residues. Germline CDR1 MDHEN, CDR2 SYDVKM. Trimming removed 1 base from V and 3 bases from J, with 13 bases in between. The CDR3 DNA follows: TGTGCCAGCAGTTTATCCCCCGGGGTCGGCTACGAGCAGTACTTC. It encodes CASSLSPGVGYEQYF. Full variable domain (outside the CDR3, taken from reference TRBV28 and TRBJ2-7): DVKVTQSSRYLVKRTGEKVFLECVQDMDHENMFWYRQDPGLGLRLIYFSYDVKMKEKGDIPEGYSVSREKKERFSLILESASTNQTSMYLCASSLSPGVGYEQYFGPGTRLTVT.

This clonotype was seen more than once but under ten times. CDR3 loop: CASRGRTNYEQYF. The CDR3, as DNA: TGTGCCAGCCGGGGTCGTACCAACTACGAGCAGTACTTC. The V gene is TRBV28, the J gene TRBJ2-7; D possibly corresponds to TRBD2 (5 bases). Germline V lookup: CDR1 MDHEN, CDR2 SYDVKM. CDR3 length equals 13 residues. Trimming pared 8 bases from V and 3 bases from J, leaving 14 bases between.

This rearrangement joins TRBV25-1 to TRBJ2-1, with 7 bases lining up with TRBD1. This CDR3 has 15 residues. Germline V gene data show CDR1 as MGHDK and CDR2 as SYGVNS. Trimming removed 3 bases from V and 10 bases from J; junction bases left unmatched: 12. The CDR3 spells CASSDPRGFPYEQFF. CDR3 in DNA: TGTGCCAGCAGTGATCCCAGGGGGTTTCCCTACGAGCAGTTCTTC.

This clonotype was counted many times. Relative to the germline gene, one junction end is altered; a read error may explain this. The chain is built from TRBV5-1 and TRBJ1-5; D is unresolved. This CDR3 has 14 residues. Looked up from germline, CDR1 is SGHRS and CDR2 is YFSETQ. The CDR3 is CASSLGGGDQPQHF. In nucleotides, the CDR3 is TGTGCCAGCAGCTTAGGCGGTGGGGATCAGCCCCAGCATTTT. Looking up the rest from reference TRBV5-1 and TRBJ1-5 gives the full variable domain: KAGVTQTPRYLIKTRGQQVTLSCSPISGHRSVSWYQQTPGQGLQFLFEYFSETQRNKGNFPGRFSGRQFSNSRSEMNVSTLELGDSALYLCASSLGGGDQPQHFGDGTRLSIL.

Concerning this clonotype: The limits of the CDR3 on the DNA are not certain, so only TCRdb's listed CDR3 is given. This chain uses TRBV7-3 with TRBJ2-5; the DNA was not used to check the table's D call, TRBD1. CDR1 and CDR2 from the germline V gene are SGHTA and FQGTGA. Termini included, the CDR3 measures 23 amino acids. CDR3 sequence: CASSPGVNEKLFFGSGIQETQYF.

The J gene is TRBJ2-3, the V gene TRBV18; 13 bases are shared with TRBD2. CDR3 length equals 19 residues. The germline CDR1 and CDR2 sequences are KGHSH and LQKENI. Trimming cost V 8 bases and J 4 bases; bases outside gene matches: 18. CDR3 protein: CASGGSASLAGGPPDTQYF. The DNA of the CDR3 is TGTGCCAGCGGAGGGTCCGCATCACTAGCGGGAGGGCCACCAGATACGCAGTATTTT.

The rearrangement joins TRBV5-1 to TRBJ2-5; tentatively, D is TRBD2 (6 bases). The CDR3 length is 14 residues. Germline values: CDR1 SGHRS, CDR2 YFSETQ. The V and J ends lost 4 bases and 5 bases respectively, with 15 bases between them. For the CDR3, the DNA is TGCGCCAGCAGCGAGCGGGTAGGGGCGGAGACCCAGTACTTC. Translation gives CASSERVGAETQYF. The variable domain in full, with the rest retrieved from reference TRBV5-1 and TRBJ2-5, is KAGVTQTPRYLIKTRGQQVTLSCSPISGHRSVSWYQQTPGQGLQFLFEYFSETQRNKGNFPGRFSGRQFSNSRSEMNVSTLELGDSALYLCASSERVGAETQYFGPGTRLLVL.

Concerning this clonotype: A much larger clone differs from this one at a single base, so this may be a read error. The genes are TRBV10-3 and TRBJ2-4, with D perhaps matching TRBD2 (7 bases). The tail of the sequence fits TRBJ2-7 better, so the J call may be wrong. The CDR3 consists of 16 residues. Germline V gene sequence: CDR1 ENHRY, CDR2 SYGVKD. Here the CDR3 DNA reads TGTGCCATCCTCGACGGGGAGGGGGGTGGCTCCTACGAGCAGTACTTC. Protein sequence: CAILDGEGGGSYEQYF.

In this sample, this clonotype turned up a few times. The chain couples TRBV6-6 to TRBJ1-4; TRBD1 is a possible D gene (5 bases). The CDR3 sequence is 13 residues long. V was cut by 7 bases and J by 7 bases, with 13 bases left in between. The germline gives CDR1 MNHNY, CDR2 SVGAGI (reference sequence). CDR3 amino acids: CASTRRVGEKLFF. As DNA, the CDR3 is TGTGCCAGCACCCGCAGGGTCGGTGAAAAACTGTTTTTT.

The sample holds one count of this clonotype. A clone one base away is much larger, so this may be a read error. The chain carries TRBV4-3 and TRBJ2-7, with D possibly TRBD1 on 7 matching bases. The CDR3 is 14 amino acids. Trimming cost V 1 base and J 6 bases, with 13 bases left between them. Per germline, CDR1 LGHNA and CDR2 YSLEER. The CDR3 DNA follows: TGCGCCAGCAGCCAAGGGAAGCAGGGGGGCGAGCAGTACTTC. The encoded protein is CASSQGKQGGEQYF.

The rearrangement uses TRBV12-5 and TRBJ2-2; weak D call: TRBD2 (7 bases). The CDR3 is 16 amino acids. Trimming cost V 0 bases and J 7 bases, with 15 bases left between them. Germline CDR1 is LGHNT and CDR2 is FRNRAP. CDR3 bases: TGTGCTAGTGGTTTGGTAATAGGGAGGGGGAACGGGGAGCTGTTTTTT. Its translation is CASGLVIGRGNGELFF.

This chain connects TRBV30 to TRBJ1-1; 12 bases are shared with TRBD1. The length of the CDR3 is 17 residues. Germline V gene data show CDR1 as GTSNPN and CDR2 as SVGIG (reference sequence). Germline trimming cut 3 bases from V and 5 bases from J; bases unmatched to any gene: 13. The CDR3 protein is CAWSRPGQGAWRTEAFF. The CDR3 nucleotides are TGTGCCTGGAGCAGACCGGGACAGGGGGCTTGGAGAACTGAAGCTTTCTTT.

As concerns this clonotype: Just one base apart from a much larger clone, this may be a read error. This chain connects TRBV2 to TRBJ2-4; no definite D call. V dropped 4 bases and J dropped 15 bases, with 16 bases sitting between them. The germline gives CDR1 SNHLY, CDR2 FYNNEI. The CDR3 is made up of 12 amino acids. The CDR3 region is CASSVISRLSYF. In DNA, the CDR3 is TGTGCCAGCAGTGTAATTTCGAGACTTTCGTACTTC.

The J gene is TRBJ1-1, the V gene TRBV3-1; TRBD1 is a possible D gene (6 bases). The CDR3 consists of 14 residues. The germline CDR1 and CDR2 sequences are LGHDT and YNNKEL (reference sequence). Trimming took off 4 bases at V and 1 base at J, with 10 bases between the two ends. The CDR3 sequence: CASSPKQGNTEAFF. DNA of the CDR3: TGTGCCAGCAGCCCTAAACAGGGGAACACTGAAGCTTTCTTT.

CDR3 bases: TGTGCCAGCAGAACCTTCGATTCCCAAAGCCGGTCTGGCTACACCTTC. This encodes CASRTFDSQSRSGYTF. The chain combines TRBV27 with TRBJ1-2; D unresolved. The V and J ends lost 6 bases and 7 bases respectively, with 24 bases between them. The CDR3 is 16 amino acids. Germline-derived CDR1 and CDR2 are MNHEY and SMNVEV (reference sequence).

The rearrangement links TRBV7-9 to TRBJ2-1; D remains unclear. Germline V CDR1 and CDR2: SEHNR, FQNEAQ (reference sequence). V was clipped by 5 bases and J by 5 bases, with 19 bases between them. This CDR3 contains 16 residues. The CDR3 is CASSIIIAVTHNEQFF. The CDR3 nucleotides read TGTGCCAGCAGCATTATTATCGCGGTGACCCACAATGAGCAGTTCTTC.

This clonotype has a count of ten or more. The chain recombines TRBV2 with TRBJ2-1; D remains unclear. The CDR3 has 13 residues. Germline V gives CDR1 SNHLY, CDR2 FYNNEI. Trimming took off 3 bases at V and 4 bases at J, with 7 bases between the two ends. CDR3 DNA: TGTGCCAGCAGTGACTGGAGTTACAATGAGCAGTTCTTC. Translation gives CASSDWSYNEQFF. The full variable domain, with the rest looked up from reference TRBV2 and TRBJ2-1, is EPEVTQTPSHQVTQMGQEVILRCVPISNHLYFYWYRQILGQKVEFLVSFYNNEISEKSEIFDDQFSVERPDGSNFTLKIRSTKLEDSAMYFCASSDWSYNEQFFGPGTRLTVL.

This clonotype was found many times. As DNA, the CDR3 is TGCAGCGTTGGGCAACAGGGTTGGTATGGCTACACCTTC. This translates into CSVGQQGWYGYTF. The J gene is TRBJ1-2, the V gene TRBV29-1, with a possible D match to TRBD1 (6 bases). Germline assignment: CDR1 SQVTM and CDR2 ANQGSEA. With 4 bases removed from V and 5 bases from J, the gap between germline ends came to 14 bases. The CDR3 covers 13 residues. Based on the CDR3 plus reference TRBV29-1 and TRBJ1-2, the full variable domain is SAVISQKPSRDICQRGTSLTIQCQVDSQVTMMFWYRQQPGQSLTLIATANQGSEATYESGFVIDKFPISRPNLTFSTLTVSNMSPEDSSIYLCSVGQQGWYGYTFGSGTRLTVV.

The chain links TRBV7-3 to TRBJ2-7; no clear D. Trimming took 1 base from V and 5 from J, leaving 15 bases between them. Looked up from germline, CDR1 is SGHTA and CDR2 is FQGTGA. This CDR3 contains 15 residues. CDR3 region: CASSLRATAQDEQYF. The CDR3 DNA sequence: TGTGCCAGCAGCTTAAGAGCGACCGCCCAGGACGAGCAGTACTTC.

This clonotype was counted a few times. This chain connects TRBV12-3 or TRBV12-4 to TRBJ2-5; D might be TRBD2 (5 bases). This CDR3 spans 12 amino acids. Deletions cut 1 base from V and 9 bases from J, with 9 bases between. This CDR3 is CASSLEAEAQYF. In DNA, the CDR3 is TGTGCCAGCAGTTTAGAAGCGGAGGCCCAGTACTTC.

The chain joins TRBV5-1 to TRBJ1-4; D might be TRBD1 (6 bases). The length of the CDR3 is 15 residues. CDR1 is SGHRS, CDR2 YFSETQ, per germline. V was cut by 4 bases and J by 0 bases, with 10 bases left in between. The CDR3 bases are TGCGCCAGCAGCATAAACAGGGCAACTAATGAAAAACTGTTTTTT. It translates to CASSINRATNEKLFF. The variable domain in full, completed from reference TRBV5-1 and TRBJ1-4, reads KAGVTQTPRYLIKTRGQQVTLSCSPISGHRSVSWYQQTPGQGLQFLFEYFSETQRNKGNFPGRFSGRQFSNSRSEMNVSTLELGDSALYLCASSINRATNEKLFFGSGTQLSVL.

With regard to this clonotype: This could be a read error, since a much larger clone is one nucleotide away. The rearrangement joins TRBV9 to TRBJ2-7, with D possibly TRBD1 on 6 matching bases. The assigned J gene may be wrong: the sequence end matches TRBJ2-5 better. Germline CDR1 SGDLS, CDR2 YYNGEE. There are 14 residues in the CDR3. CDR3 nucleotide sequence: TGTGCCAGCGGCGTAGGGGGAGCGGAAGAGACCCAGTACTTC. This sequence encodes CASGVGGAEETQYF.

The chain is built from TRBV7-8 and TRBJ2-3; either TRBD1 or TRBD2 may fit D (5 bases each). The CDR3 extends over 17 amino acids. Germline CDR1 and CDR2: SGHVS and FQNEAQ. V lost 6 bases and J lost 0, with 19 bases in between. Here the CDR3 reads CASRSAAWQGSTDTQYF. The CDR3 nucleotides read TGTGCCAGCAGATCAGCGGCGTGGCAGGGTAGCACAGATACGCAGTATTTT.

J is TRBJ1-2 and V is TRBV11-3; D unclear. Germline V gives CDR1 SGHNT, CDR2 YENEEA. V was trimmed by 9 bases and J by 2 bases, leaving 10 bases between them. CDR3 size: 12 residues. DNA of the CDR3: TGTGCCAGGGAGACGGAAAACTATGGCTACACCTTC. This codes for CARETENYGYTF.

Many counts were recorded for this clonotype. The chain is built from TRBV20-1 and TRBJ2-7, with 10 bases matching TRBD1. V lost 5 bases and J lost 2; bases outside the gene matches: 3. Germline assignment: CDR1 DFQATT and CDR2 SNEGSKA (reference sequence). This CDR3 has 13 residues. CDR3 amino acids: CSAPGTGAYEQYF. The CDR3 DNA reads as TGCAGTGCTCCCGGGACAGGGGCCTACGAGCAGTACTTC.

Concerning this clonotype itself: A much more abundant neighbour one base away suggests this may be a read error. This CDR3 is CANSLDGSGQPQHF. In nucleotides, the CDR3 is TGCGCCAACAGCTTGGACGGGTCAGGACAGCCCCAGCATTTT. The rearrangement uses TRBV5-1 and TRBJ1-5; D call uncertain. The CDR3 runs 14 residues. Per the germline V gene, CDR1 is SGHRS and CDR2 is YFSETQ.